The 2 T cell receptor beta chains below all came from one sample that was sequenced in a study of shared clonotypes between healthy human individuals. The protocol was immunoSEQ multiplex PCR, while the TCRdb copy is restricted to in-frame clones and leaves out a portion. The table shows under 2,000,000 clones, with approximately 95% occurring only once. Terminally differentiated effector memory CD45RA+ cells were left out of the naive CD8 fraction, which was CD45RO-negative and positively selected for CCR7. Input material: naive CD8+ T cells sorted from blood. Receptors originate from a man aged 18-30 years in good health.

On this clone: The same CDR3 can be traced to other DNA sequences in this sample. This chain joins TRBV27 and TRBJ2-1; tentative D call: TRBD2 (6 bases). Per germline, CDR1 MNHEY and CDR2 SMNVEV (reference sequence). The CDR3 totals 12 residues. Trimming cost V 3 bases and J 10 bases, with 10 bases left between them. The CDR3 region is CASSFPGGEQFF. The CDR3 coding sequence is TGTGCCAGCAGTTTTCCCGGAGGGGAGCAGTTCTTC.

CDR3 protein: CASSQGVRRTQETQYF. The CDR3 coding sequence is TGTGCCAGCAGTCAAGGGGTCAGGCGGACGCAAGAGACCCAGTACTTC. V and J are TRBV7-2 and TRBJ2-5, with a tentative D call TRBD1 (5 bases). The CDR3 extends over 16 amino acids. V lost 6 bases and J lost 2, with 19 bases in between. Germline assignment: CDR1 SGHTA and CDR2 FQGNSA.